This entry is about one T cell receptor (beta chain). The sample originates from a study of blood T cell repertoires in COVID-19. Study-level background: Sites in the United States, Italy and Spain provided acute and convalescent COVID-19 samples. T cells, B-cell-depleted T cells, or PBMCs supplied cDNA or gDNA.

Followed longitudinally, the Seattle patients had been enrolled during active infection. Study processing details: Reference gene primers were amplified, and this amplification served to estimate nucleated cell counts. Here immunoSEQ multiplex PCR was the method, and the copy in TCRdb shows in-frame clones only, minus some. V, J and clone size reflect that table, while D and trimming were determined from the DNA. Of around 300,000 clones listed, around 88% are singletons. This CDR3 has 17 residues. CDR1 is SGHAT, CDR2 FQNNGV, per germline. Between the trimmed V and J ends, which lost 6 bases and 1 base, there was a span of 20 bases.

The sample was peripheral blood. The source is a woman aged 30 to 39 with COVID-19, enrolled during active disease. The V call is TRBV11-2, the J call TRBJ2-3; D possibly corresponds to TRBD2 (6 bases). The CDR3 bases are TGTGCCAGCAGTTTGGGCCTTCTGGCTAGCGGCACAGATACGCAGTATTTT. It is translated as CASSLGLLASGTDTQYF.